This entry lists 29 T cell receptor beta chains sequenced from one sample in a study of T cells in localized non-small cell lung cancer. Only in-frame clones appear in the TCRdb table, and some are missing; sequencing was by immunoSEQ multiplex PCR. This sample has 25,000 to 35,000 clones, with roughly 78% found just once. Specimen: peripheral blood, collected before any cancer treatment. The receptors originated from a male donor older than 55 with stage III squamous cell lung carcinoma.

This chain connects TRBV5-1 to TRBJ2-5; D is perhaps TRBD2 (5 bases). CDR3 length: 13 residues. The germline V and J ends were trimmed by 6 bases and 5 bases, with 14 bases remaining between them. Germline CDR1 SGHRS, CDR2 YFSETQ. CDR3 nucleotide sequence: TGCGCCAGCACCCCCGGTGGGAGTGAGACCCAGTACTTC. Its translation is CASTPGGSETQYF.

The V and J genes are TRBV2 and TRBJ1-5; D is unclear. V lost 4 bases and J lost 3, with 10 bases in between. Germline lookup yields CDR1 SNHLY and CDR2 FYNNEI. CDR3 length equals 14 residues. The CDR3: CASSGVGFNQPQHF. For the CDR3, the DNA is TGTGCCAGCAGTGGGGTTGGTTTCAATCAGCCCCAGCATTTT.

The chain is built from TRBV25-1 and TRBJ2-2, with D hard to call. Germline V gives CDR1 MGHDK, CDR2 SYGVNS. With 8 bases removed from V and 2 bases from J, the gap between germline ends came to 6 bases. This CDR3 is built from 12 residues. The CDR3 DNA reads TGTGCCAGCCTTTCCAACACCGGGGAGCTGTTTTTT. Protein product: CASLSNTGELFF.

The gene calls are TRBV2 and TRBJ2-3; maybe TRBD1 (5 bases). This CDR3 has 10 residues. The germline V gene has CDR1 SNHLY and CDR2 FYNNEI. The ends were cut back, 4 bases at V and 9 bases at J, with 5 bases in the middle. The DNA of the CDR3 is TGTGCCAGCAGTGCAGGGACGCAGTATTTT. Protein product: CASSAGTQYF.

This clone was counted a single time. Here the CDR3 reads CASSLAGTGGGGEYF. CDR3 DNA: TGCGCCAGCAGCTTGGCTGGGACAGGGGGCGGCGGAGAGTACTTC. V usage is TRBV5-1 and J usage is TRBJ2-5; 12 positions match TRBD1. Germline CDR1 and CDR2: SGHRS and YFSETQ. After removal of 0 bases from V and 12 bases from J, the junction contained 9 bases not matched to a gene. The CDR3 covers 15 residues.

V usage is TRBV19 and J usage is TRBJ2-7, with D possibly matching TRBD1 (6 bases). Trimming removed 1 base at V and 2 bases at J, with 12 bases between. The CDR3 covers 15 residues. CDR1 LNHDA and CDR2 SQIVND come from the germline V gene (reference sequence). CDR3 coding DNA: TGTGCCAGTAGTATAGGCTGGGGGCCGGCCTACGAGCAGTACTTC. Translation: CASSIGWGPAYEQYF.

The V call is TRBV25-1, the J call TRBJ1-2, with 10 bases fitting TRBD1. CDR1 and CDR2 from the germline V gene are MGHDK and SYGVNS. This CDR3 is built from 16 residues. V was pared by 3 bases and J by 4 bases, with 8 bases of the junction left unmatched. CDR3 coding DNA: TGTGCCAGCAGTGACCCCGGGACAGGGGCTACCTATGGCTACACCTTC. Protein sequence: CASSDPGTGATYGYTF.

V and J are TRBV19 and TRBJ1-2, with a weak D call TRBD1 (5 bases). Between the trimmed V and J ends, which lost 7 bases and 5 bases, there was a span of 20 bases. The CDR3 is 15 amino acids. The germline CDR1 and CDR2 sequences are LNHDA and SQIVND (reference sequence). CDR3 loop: CASNRQGAEFYGYTF. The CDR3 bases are TGTGCCAGTAACAGGCAGGGAGCCGAGTTTTATGGCTACACCTTC.

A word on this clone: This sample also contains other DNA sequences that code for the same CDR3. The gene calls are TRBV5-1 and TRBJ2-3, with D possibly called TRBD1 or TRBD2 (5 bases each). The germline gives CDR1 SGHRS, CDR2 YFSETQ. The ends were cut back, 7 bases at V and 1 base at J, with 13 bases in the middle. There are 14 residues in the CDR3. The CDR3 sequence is CASGGEEGTDTQYF. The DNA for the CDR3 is TGCGCCAGCGGGGGTGAGGAAGGCACAGATACGCAGTATTTT.

Here the CDR3 reads CAGGASNQPQHF. For the CDR3, the DNA is TGTGCCGGAGGGGCTTCTAATCAGCCCCAGCATTTT. V usage is TRBV19 and J usage is TRBJ1-5, with a possible D match to TRBD1 (5 bases). V lost 11 bases and J 4 bases, leaving 12 bases between the germline ends. The CDR3 consists of 12 residues. The germline V gene has CDR1 LNHDA and CDR2 SQIVND (reference sequence).

CDR3 bases: TGTGCCTGGGAGGACAGTTATAGCAATCAGCCCCAGCATTTT. This codes for CAWEDSYSNQPQHF. This sequence joins TRBV30 and TRBJ1-5, with a tentative D call TRBD1 (6 bases). V shed 5 bases and J shed 0 bases, with 11 bases lying between them. This CDR3 comprises 14 residues. CDR1 and CDR2 from the germline V gene are GTSNPN and SVGIG (reference sequence).

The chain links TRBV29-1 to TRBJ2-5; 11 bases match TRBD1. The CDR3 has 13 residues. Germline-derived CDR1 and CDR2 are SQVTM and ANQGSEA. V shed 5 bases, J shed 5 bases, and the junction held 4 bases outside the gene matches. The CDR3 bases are TGCAGCGTTCGGACAGGGGGCAGGGAGACCCAGTACTTC. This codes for CSVRTGGRETQYF.

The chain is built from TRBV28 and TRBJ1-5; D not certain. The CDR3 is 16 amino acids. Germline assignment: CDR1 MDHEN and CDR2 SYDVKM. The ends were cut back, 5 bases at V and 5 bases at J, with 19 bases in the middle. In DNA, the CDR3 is TGTGCCAGCAGTCCGGACCTCCAAGGAATCGATCAGCCCCAGCATTTT. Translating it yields CASSPDLQGIDQPQHF.

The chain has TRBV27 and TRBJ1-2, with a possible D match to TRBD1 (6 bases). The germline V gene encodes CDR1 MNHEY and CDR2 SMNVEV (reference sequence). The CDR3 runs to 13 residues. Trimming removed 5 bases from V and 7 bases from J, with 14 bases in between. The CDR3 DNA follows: TGTGCCAGCAGTCCCACAGGGTTTGGTGGCTACACCTTC. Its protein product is CASSPTGFGGYTF.

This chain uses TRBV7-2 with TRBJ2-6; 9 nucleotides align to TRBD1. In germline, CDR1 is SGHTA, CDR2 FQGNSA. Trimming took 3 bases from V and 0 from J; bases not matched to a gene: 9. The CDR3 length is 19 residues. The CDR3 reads CASSLRRDRALSGANVLTF. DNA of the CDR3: TGTGCCAGCAGCTTGAGGAGGGACAGGGCACTCTCTGGGGCCAACGTCCTGACTTTC. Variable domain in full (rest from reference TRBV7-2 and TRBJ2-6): GAGVSQSPSNKVTEKGKDVELRCDPISGHTALYWYRQSLGQGLEFLIYFQGNSAPDKSGLPSDRFSAERTGGSVSTLTIQRTQQEDSAVYLCASSLRRDRALSGANVLTFGAGSRLTVL.

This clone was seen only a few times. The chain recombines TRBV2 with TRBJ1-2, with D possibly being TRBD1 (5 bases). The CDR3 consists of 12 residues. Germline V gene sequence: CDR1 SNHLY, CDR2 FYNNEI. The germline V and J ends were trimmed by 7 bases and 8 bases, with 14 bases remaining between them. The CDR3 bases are TGTGCCAGCACGACAGTTGAGAGGGGCTACACCTTC. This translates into CASTTVERGYTF.

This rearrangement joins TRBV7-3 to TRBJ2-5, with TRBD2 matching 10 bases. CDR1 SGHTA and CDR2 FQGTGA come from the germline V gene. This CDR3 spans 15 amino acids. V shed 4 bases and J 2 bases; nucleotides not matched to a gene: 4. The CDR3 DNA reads TGTGCCAGCAGCTCAAGCGGGAGGGGACAAGAGACCCAGTACTTC. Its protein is CASSSSGRGQETQYF.

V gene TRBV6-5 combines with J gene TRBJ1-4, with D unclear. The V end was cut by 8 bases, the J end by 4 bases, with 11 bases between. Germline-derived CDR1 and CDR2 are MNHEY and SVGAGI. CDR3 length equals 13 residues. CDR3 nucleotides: TGTGCCAGCGGCCGCTCGTTTAATGAAAAACTGTTTTTT. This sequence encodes CASGRSFNEKLFF.

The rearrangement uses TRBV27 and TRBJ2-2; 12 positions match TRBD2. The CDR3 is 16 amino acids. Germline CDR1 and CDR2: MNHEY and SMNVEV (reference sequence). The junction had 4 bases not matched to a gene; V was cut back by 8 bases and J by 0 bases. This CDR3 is CASRRTSGANTGELFF. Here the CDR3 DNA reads TGTGCCAGCCGCAGGACTAGCGGGGCGAACACCGGGGAGCTGTTTTTT.

CDR3 sequence: CASSRDAGNTIYF. DNA of the CDR3: TGTGCCAGCAGCCGTGATGCGGGAAACACCATATATTTT. The chain joins TRBV7-3 to TRBJ1-3, with unresolved D. Germline V gene sequence: CDR1 SGHTA, CDR2 FQGTGA. CDR3 length: 13 residues. Trimming shortened V by 5 bases and J by 4 bases, and 9 bases separated the two germline ends. Based on the CDR3 plus reference TRBV7-3 and TRBJ1-3, the full variable domain is GAGVSQTPSNKVTEKGKYVELRCDPISGHTALYWYRQSLGQGPEFLIYFQGTGAADDSGLPNDRFFAVRPEGSVSTLKIQRTERGDSAVYLCASSRDAGNTIYFGEGSWLTVV.

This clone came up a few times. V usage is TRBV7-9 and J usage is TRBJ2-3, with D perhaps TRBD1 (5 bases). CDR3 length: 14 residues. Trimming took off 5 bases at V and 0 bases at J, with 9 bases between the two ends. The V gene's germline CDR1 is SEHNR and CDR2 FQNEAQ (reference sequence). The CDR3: CASSATASTDTQYF. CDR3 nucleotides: TGTGCCAGCAGCGCGACAGCCAGCACAGATACGCAGTATTTT.

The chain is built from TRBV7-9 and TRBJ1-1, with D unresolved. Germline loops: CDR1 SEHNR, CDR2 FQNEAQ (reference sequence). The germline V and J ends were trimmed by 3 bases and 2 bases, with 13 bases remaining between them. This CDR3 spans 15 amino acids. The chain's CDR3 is CASSFTGRRNTEAFF. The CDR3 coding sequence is TGTGCCAGCAGCTTTACGGGCCGCCGAAACACTGAAGCTTTCTTT.

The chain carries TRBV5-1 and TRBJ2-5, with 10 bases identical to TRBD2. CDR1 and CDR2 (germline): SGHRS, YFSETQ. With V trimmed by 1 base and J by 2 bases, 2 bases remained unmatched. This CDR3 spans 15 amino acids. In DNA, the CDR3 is TGCGCCAGCAGCTTGACTAGCGGGGCACAAGAGACCCAGTACTTC. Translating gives CASSLTSGAQETQYF.

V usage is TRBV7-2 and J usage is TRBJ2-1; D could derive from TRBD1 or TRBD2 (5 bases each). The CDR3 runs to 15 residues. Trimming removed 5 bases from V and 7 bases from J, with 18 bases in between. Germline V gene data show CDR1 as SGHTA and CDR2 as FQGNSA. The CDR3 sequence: CASSRDHSEGNEQFF. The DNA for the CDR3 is TGTGCCAGCAGCAGGGATCACTCCGAGGGGAATGAGCAGTTCTTC.

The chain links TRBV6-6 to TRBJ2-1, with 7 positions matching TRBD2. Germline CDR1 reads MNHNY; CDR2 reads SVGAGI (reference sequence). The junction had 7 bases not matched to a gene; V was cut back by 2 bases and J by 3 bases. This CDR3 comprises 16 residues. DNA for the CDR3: TGTGCCAGCAGTTACGGGGTGGAGCGGGGCTACAATGAGCAGTTCTTC. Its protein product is CASSYGVERGYNEQFF.

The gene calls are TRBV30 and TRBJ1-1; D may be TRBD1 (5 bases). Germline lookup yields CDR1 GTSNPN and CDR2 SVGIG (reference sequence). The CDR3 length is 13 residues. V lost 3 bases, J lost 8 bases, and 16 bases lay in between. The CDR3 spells CAWRPIGGGEAFF. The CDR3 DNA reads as TGTGCCTGGAGACCCATTGGGGGGGGAGAAGCTTTCTTT.

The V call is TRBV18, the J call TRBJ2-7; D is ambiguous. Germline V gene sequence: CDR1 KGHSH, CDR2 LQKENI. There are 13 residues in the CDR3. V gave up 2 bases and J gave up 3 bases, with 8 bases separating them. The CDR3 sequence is CASSPETGYEQYF. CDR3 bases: TGTGCCAGCTCACCAGAGACGGGCTACGAGCAGTACTTC.

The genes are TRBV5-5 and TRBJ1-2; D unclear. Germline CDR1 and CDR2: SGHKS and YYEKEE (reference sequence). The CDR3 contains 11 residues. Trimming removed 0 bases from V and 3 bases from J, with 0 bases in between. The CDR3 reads CASSLDYGYTF. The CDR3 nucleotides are TGTGCCAGCAGCTTGGACTATGGCTACACCTTC.

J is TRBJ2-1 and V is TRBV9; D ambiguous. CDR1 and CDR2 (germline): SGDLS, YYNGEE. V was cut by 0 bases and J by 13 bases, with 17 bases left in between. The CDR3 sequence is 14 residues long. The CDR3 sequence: CASSVGAVGKLQFF. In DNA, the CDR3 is TGTGCCAGCAGCGTAGGGGCAGTGGGAAAGTTACAGTTCTTC.